The next 2 T cell receptor beta chains were all read from a single sample in a study of shared clonotypes between healthy human individuals. The assay was immunoSEQ multiplex PCR, and TCRdb's table has in-frame clones only and misses some. Counted here are more than 2,000,000 clones, around 94% occurring once; the ten biggest clones make up 0.13% to 0.15%. Sequencing was done on a sample of naive CD4+ T cells sorted from blood. The subset denotes: CD45RA+ positively selected. Receptors originate from a man aged 18 to 35 in good health.

The chain uses TRBV19 and TRBJ1-2, with 12 bases fitting TRBD1. The V gene end was trimmed by 4 bases and the J gene end by 4 bases; junction bases not matched to a gene: 7. The CDR3 runs to 16 residues. Per the germline V gene, CDR1 is LNHDA and CDR2 is SQIVND (reference sequence). The CDR3 DNA reads TGTGCCAGTAGTAGCGGGACAGGGGGCATGGGCTATGGCTACACCTTC. This gives the protein CASSSGTGGMGYGYTF.

In DNA form, the CDR3 reads TGCGCCAGCAGCCAACTTCCGGGAACCTACAATGAGCAGTTCTTC. Translating gives CASSQLPGTYNEQFF. The chain links TRBV4-1 to TRBJ2-1; tentatively, D is TRBD2 (5 bases). CDR3 length: 15 amino acids. V was cut by 2 bases and J by 2 bases, with 10 bases left in between. Germline assignment: CDR1 MGHRA and CDR2 YSYEKL.